The 11 T cell receptor beta chains below come from one sample, sequenced in a study of OX40 agonist ivuxolimab in advanced cancers. Assay used: immunoSEQ multiplex PCR; TCRdb lists only in-frame clones, some missing. The profile shows about 90,000 clones, approximately 90% of them singletons. The source material was CD4+ or CD8+ T cells sorted from blood, sampled in a trial of the OX40 agonist ivuxolimab. The receptors originated from an adult with an advanced solid tumor such as melanoma, head and neck, liver or kidney cancer.

The V and J genes are TRBV6-6 and TRBJ2-7; the match to TRBD1 covers 11 bases. V trimming: 9 bases; J trimming: 2 bases; junction bases outside the gene matches: 3. This CDR3 comprises 13 residues. Per the germline V gene, CDR1 is MNHNY and CDR2 is SVGAGI (reference sequence). The CDR3 sequence: CASGTGGPYEQYF. The CDR3 coding sequence is TGTGCCAGTGGGACAGGGGGACCCTACGAGCAGTACTTC.

Details on this clone: One end of the junction does not line up with germline, which may come from a read error. The V call is TRBV29-1, the J call TRBJ2-1, with 8 bases identical to TRBD1. CDR3 length: 13 residues. Germline-derived CDR1 and CDR2 are SQVTM and ANQGSEA. The CDR3: CSLDRGTYNEQFF. The DNA for the CDR3 is TGCAGCCTTGACAGGGGCACCTACAATGAGCAGTTCTTC.

The gene calls are TRBV18 and TRBJ2-1, with a weak D call TRBD1 (6 bases). V dropped 7 bases and J dropped 8 bases, with 12 bases sitting between them. The CDR3 runs 12 residues. Germline loops: CDR1 KGHSH, CDR2 LQKENI. CDR3 sequence: CASFIDRHEQFF. CDR3 nucleotides: TGTGCCAGCTTCATCGACAGGCATGAGCAGTTCTTC.

The chain has TRBV4-2 and TRBJ2-3; D gene unclear. Germline V gives CDR1 LGHNA, CDR2 YNFKEQ. The CDR3 length is 17 residues. Deletions cut 4 bases from V and 1 base from J, with 18 bases between. The CDR3 DNA sequence: TGTGCCAGCAGCCGATCCTGGGATAGCCCGGGCACAGATACGCAGTATTTT. Its translation: CASSRSWDSPGTDTQYF.

Written as DNA, the CDR3 is TGTGCCAGTAGTAGCGCTGCCAGGGGGCTTCAGCCCCAGCATTTT. Translation: CASSSAARGLQPQHF. V gene TRBV19 combines with J gene TRBJ1-5, with 8 bases lining up with TRBD1. After removal of 4 bases from V and 6 bases from J, the junction contained 8 bases not matched to a gene. Germline CDR1 reads LNHDA; CDR2 reads SQIVND (reference sequence). The CDR3 has 15 amino acids. Variable domain in full (rest from reference TRBV19 and TRBJ1-5): DGGITQSPKYLFRKEGQNVTLSCEQNLNHDAMYWYRQDPGQGLRLIYYSQIVNDFQKGDIAEGYSVSREKKESFPLTVTSAQKNPTAFYLCASSSAARGLQPQHFGDGTRLSIL.

The chain joins TRBV7-2 to TRBJ2-7, with 7 bases lining up with TRBD1. Germline V gene lookup returns CDR1 SGHTA and CDR2 FQGNSA. Trimming took 1 base from V and 3 from J; bases not matched to a gene: 3. This CDR3 contains 14 residues. CDR3 sequence (DNA): TGTGCCAGCAGCTTAGTGGCAGGGGGCTACGAGCAGTACTTC. Its translation is CASSLVAGGYEQYF.

This chain joins TRBV5-3 and TRBJ2-7, with D perhaps TRBD2 (6 bases). TRBV5-3 is an open reading frame whose function is uncertain. The CDR3 loop spans 15 amino acids. V lost 4 bases and J 2 bases, leaving 16 bases between the germline ends. The CDR3 is CARSVEASEAYEQYF. CDR3 DNA sequence: TGTGCCAGAAGCGTGGAGGCTAGCGAAGCCTACGAGCAGTACTTC.

This rearrangement joins TRBV18 to TRBJ2-7; perhaps TRBD1 as D (5 bases). This CDR3 is 15 amino acids long. From germline, CDR1 is KGHSH and CDR2 LQKENI. V lost 1 base, J lost 3 bases, and 13 bases lay in between. The CDR3 region is CASSPRQGTHYEQYF. CDR3 DNA: TGTGCCAGCTCACCACGGCAGGGCACCCACTACGAGCAGTACTTC.

V and J are TRBV6-6 and TRBJ1-1; D gene ambiguous. Germline loops: CDR1 MNHNY, CDR2 SVGAGI (reference sequence). The CDR3 runs 14 residues. Trimming cost V 0 bases and J 4 bases, with 9 bases left between them. The chain's CDR3 is CASSYSASATEAFF. In DNA form, the CDR3 reads TGTGCCAGCAGTTACTCGGCCAGCGCCACTGAAGCTTTCTTT.

J is TRBJ1-2 and V is TRBV6-4; D gene ambiguous. This CDR3 is built from 15 residues. Trimming took off 3 bases at V and 0 bases at J, with 11 bases between the two ends. Looked up from germline, CDR1 is MRHNA and CDR2 is SNTAGT. CDR3 residues: CASSEWRYSNYGYTF. CDR3 sequence (DNA): TGTGCCAGCAGTGAGTGGAGATATTCTAACTATGGCTACACCTTC.

This clone was observed once. This sequence joins TRBV30 and TRBJ2-6; the match to TRBD1 covers 7 bases. This CDR3 region has 15 residues. J lost 2 bases, V lost 1 base, and 2 bases had no gene match. Germline CDR1 and CDR2: GTSNPN and SVGIG (reference sequence). CDR3 coding DNA: TGTGCCTGGAGTGGTGGGACAGCTGGGGCCAACGTCCTGACTTTC. Protein: CAWSGGTAGANVLTF.